This T cell receptor (beta chain) was found in a study of blood T cell repertoires in COVID-19. Whole-study context: T cells, B-cell-depleted T cells, or PBMCs supplied cDNA or gDNA.

The study recruited people aged about 18 to 90 years across around 23 US areas. Allocation to cohorts depended on clinical history reported by the participants. V lost 4 bases, J lost 4 bases, and 17 bases lay in between. The CDR3 loop spans 15 amino acids. Germline V gene sequence: CDR1 SGHTS, CDR2 YDEGEE. There are a few counts of this clone. In the study's own analysis: Amplified reference gene primers provided the basis for estimating nucleated cell counts. Some clones are missing from TCRdb's copy, which holds only in-frame ones; the method was immunoSEQ multiplex PCR. V and J calls and clone size are those listed in that table; D and trimming were worked out from the DNA. The sample contains 150,000 to 200,000 clones, around 82% of which appear only once.

This receptor was obtained from a woman in her fifties or sixties with acute COVID-19. The chain has TRBV5-8 and TRBJ2-5, with D tentatively TRBD1 (7 bases). Input material: PBMCs or T cells enriched from blood (not recorded which). CDR3 sequence reads: CASSPDGGGRETQYF. In nucleotides, the CDR3 is TGTGCCAGCAGCCCTGACGGAGGGGGCCGAGAGACCCAGTACTTC. Drawing the rest from reference TRBV5-8 and TRBJ2-5, the complete variable domain is EAGVTQSPTHLIKTRGQQATLRCSPISGHTSVYWYQQALGLGLQFLLWYDEGEERNRGNFPPRFSGRQFPNYSSELNVNALELEDSALYLCASSPDGGGRETQYFGPGTRLLVL.